Below, 20 T cell receptor beta chains from the same sample are listed, as sequenced in a study of OX40 agonist ivuxolimab in advanced cancers. Clones were sequenced by immunoSEQ multiplex PCR, and TCRdb holds only the in-frame ones, with some missing. Among about 120,000 clones, approximately 92% were seen once, and the ten largest hold about 0.55%. Sample: CD4+ or CD8+ T cells sorted from blood, taken in a trial of the OX40 agonist ivuxolimab. The receptors stem from an adult with an advanced solid tumor such as melanoma, head and neck, liver or kidney cancer.

The chain joins TRBV6-1 to TRBJ2-7, with D possibly called TRBD1 or TRBD2 (7 bases each). This CDR3 region has 14 residues. The germline V gene has CDR1 MNHNS and CDR2 SASEGT. V was shortened by 5 bases and J by 4 bases, with 15 bases between the two germline ends. Here the CDR3 DNA reads TGTGCCAGCAGTATCCAGGGGGGGCGGTACGAGCAGTACTTC. It is translated as CASSIQGGRYEQYF.

As regards this clone: Other nucleotide sequences in the sample specify the same CDR3. The chain has TRBV19 and TRBJ1-5; tentative D call: TRBD1 (5 bases). This CDR3 contains 15 residues. V was pared by 3 bases and J by 0 bases, with 9 bases between. Germline CDR1 reads LNHDA; CDR2 reads SQIVND (reference sequence). This CDR3 reads CASSIGGVSNQPQHF. CDR3 in DNA: TGTGCCAGTAGTATCGGGGGGGTTAGCAATCAGCCCCAGCATTTT.

V gene TRBV27 combines with J gene TRBJ1-3; tentative D call: TRBD1 (6 bases). In germline, CDR1 is MNHEY, CDR2 SMNVEV (reference sequence). The V end lost 3 bases, the J end lost 4 bases, and 13 bases lay between the germline ends. This CDR3 contains 15 residues. The CDR3: CASSFQGRSGNTIYF. CDR3 in DNA: TGTGCCAGCAGTTTTCAGGGGCGGTCCGGAAACACCATATATTTT.

The chain uses TRBV10-3 and TRBJ1-6, with TRBD1 matching over 7 bases. The CDR3 has 15 amino acids. Germline V CDR1 and CDR2: ENHRY, SYGVKD. The trim removed 6 bases at V and 6 bases at J, leaving 8 bases unmatched. Here the CDR3 DNA reads TGTGCCATCAGGGGAACCGGGACAGTTAATTCACCCCTCCACTTT. This translates into CAIRGTGTVNSPLHF.

V gene TRBV7-2 combines with J gene TRBJ2-7; D is unresolved. CDR3 length: 13 amino acids. V was trimmed by 5 bases and J by 3 bases, leaving 11 bases between them. Germline loops: CDR1 SGHTA, CDR2 FQGNSA. The CDR3, as DNA: TGTGCCAGCAGCCCAGAGTTGTACTACGAGCAGTACTTC. Translating gives CASSPELYYEQYF.

This chain links TRBV5-6 with TRBJ2-1; 8 bases map to TRBD2. V lost 4 bases, J lost 9 bases, and 18 bases stayed unmatched. The CDR3 is 17 amino acids. Germline values: CDR1 SGHDT, CDR2 YYEEEE. The CDR3: CASSPGPLPGGPGEQFF. DNA of the CDR3: TGTGCCAGCAGCCCGGGGCCTTTACCGGGGGGGCCGGGTGAGCAGTTCTTC. Full variable domain (remainder filled in from reference TRBV5-6 and TRBJ2-1): DAGVTQSPTHLIKTRGQQVTLRCSPKSGHDTVSWYQQALGQGPQFIFQYYEEEERQRGNFPDRFSGHQFPNYSSELNVNALLLGDSALYLCASSPGPLPGGPGEQFFGPGTRLTVL.

This rearrangement joins TRBV5-6 to TRBJ2-7; D might be TRBD2 (5 bases). Germline V lookup: CDR1 SGHDT, CDR2 YYEEEE. V was trimmed by 2 bases and J by 9 bases, leaving 15 bases between them. The CDR3 covers 13 residues. CDR3 loop: CASSFRGVGVQYF. CDR3 in DNA: TGTGCCAGCAGCTTTAGAGGTGTGGGAGTGCAGTACTTC.

This sequence joins TRBV7-8 and TRBJ2-7; no definite D call. CDR3 size: 12 residues. Germline lookup yields CDR1 SGHVS and CDR2 FQNEAQ. Trimming left V 2 bases short and J 2 bases short, with 4 bases between. CDR3 region: CASSLSTYEQYF. The CDR3 DNA is TGTGCCAGCAGCTTAAGCACCTACGAGCAGTACTTC.

V gene TRBV19 combines with J gene TRBJ1-5, with 10 bases matching TRBD1. The V gene end was trimmed by 4 bases and the J gene end by 7 bases; junction bases not matched to a gene: 4. The CDR3 loop spans 14 amino acids. CDR1 and CDR2 from the germline V gene are LNHDA and SQIVND (reference sequence). CDR3 DNA sequence: TGTGCCAGTAGTAGGACAGGGGGTGACCAGCCCCAGCATTTT. Protein sequence: CASSRTGGDQPQHF.

This chain joins TRBV15 and TRBJ2-7; TRBD2 aligns across 7 bases. Germline loops: CDR1 LNHNV, CDR2 YYDKDF (reference sequence). The CDR3 loop spans 16 amino acids. The V gene end was trimmed by 0 bases and the J gene end by 6 bases; junction bases not matched to a gene: 11. The CDR3 region has the DNA TGTGCCACCAGCAGAGATCTACAGCGGGGAGGGCGCGAGCAGTACTTC. It translates to CATSRDLQRGGREQYF. Full variable domain (outside the CDR3, taken from reference TRBV15 and TRBJ2-7): DAMVIQNPRYQVTQFGKPVTLSCSQTLNHNVMYWYQQKSSQAPKLLFHYYDKDFNNEADTPDNFQSRRPNTSFCFLDIRSPGLGDTAMYLCATSRDLQRGGREQYFGPGTRLTVT.

The chain couples TRBV6-5 to TRBJ1-4; 8 bases line up with TRBD1. The CDR3 contains 15 residues. Germline values: CDR1 MNHEY, CDR2 SVGAGI. Trimming took 5 bases from V and 7 from J; bases not matched to a gene: 9. CDR3 amino acids: CASSTPGGVSEKLFF. In DNA form, the CDR3 reads TGTGCCAGCAGTACCCCAGGGGGCGTGAGTGAAAAACTGTTTTTT.

The CDR3 region is CSVEEVHGRELFF. CDR3 bases: TGCAGCGTTGAAGAGGTCCATGGCCGGGAGCTGTTTTTT. The gene calls are TRBV29-1 and TRBJ2-2; unclear D gene. CDR3 length equals 13 residues. Germline V gene lookup returns CDR1 SQVTM and CDR2 ANQGSEA. V dropped 0 bases and J dropped 9 bases, with 11 bases sitting between them.

The genes are TRBV28 and TRBJ2-1; 12 bases fit TRBD1. CDR3 length equals 17 residues. The ends lost 5 bases at V and 4 bases at J; junction bases unmatched: 9. Germline assignment: CDR1 MDHEN and CDR2 SYDVKM. The CDR3 DNA follows: TGTGCCAGCAGTGAAACCGGGACAGGGGGCAGTTACAATGAGCAGTTCTTC. Protein: CASSETGTGGSYNEQFF.

The chain has TRBV5-4 and TRBJ2-5; D gene uncertain. Trimming pared 4 bases from V and 2 bases from J, leaving 18 bases between. The CDR3 runs to 16 residues. The germline V gene encodes CDR1 SGHNT and CDR2 YYREEE (reference sequence). Here the CDR3 reads CASSHHGRRLQETQYF. The CDR3 DNA sequence: TGTGCCAGCAGCCATCATGGGCGACGATTACAAGAGACCCAGTACTTC.

This CDR3 reads CASKGISTDTQYF. DNA of the CDR3: TGTGCCAGTAAGGGGATATCCACAGATACGCAGTATTTT. The chain couples TRBV19 to TRBJ2-3; D is possibly TRBD1 (5 bases). Trimming cost V 7 bases and J 2 bases, with 10 bases left between them. The CDR3 runs to 13 residues. The germline gives CDR1 LNHDA, CDR2 SQIVND (reference sequence).

The V and J genes are TRBV5-1 and TRBJ1-4; D is perhaps TRBD1 (6 bases). Germline V CDR1 and CDR2: SGHRS, YFSETQ. V was shortened by 6 bases and J by 4 bases, with 10 bases between the two germline ends. The CDR3 extends over 13 amino acids. The CDR3 spells CASTGGGNEKLFF. The CDR3 DNA is TGCGCCAGCACCGGGGGCGGTAATGAAAAACTGTTTTTT.

This chain joins TRBV5-4 and TRBJ1-2, with a tentative D call TRBD1 (6 bases). This CDR3 comprises 12 residues. The germline V gene has CDR1 SGHNT and CDR2 YYREEE (reference sequence). The V end was cut by 4 bases, the J end by 8 bases, with 12 bases between. CDR3 amino acids: CASSEQGWGYTF. CDR3 bases: TGTGCCAGCAGCGAACAGGGTTGGGGCTACACCTTC.

A few counts support this clone. This chain links TRBV29-1 with TRBJ1-2, with a weak D call TRBD1 (6 bases). Germline CDR1 and CDR2: SQVTM and ANQGSEA. The CDR3 is 13 residues long. V lost 6 bases to trimming and J lost 5 bases, with 16 bases between them. The CDR3 here is CSVYSRTDYGYTF. The CDR3 DNA follows: TGCAGCGTATACTCTAGGACAGATTATGGCTACACCTTC.

Of note for this clone: In the same sample, other DNA sequences code for this CDR3. The CDR3 loop reads CASSLGLAGVADTQYF. The DNA of the CDR3 is TGCGCCAGCAGCTTGGGACTAGCGGGGGTGGCAGATACGCAGTATTTT. This chain uses TRBV5-1 with TRBJ2-3; 12 bases agree with TRBD2. Germline CDR1 is SGHRS and CDR2 is YFSETQ. CDR3 size: 16 residues. V dropped 0 bases and J dropped 4; count of bases not matched to a gene: 3.

The CDR3 is CASSFTLAGTDTQYF. The CDR3 DNA reads TGTGCCAGCAGCTTTACCCTAGCGGGGACAGATACGCAGTATTTT. The J gene is TRBJ2-3, the V gene TRBV7-2; 9 bases line up with TRBD2. With V trimmed by 3 bases and J by 3 bases, 4 bases remained unmatched. CDR3 length: 15 residues. Germline V CDR1 and CDR2: SGHTA, FQGNSA.